This T cell receptor (beta chain) comes out of a study of vaccination and CD4 T cells after COVID-19 (dated by TCRdb to the early 2020s). As for the study more broadly: In the convalescent cohort there were six males and four females, among whom were two Hispanic individuals, seven Caucasians, two Asians and one multiracial person. In around 9 COVID-19 convalescent patients and a few infection-naive healthy vaccine recipients, researchers compared the spike-specific CD4+ TCR repertoire from before mRNA vaccination with the repertoire from after. Post-COVID blood samples were collected from convalescent patients a median of about 92 days after diagnosis, with a range of roughly 30 to 170 days. Each participant got two doses of either the Pfizer-BioNTech BNT162b2 vaccine (n=8) or the Moderna mRNA-1273 vaccine (n=2). Control cultures used a CEFX viral epitope pool as positive control, an HIV-1 Nef peptide pool as negative control, or no peptide. The cultures were stimulated with overlapping spike peptide pools from SARS-CoV-2 and from the common cold coronaviruses HCoV-NL63, HCoV-OC43 and HCoV-229E. Post-vaccine blood samples were obtained a median of approximately 74 days after the second vaccine dose, with a range of about 12 to 241 days. An earlier paper using these donors assessed, at the TCR clonotype level, memory CD4+ T cell crossreactivity between SARS-CoV-2 and common cold coronavirus spike proteins.

Receptors were amplified or captured by PCR. DNA from cultured CD4+ T cells was subjected to TCR sequencing with the Oncomine TCR Beta short-read assay at the Johns Hopkins FTIC core. Genomic DNA was extracted from the cultured CD4+ T cells with the QIAamp micro DNA kit. Oncomine TCR Beta libraries from cultured CD4+ T cells were pooled with unique dual indexes and sequenced on an Illumina iSeq 100. The authors' analysis ran thus. Non-productive sequences were removed, and CDR3s that did not start with C, did not end with F or W, or were shorter than 7 amino acids were discarded. The MANAFEST web application identified antigen-specific clonotypes by comparing peptide-stimulated wells against reference wells and other culture wells. An FDR below 0.05, an odds ratio above 5, and a productive frequency above 0.1% in at least two of three replicate wells were required for clones to be considered positive. Clonotypes that were significantly expanded in both SARS-CoV-2 spike wells and at least one common cold coronavirus spike condition were defined as cross-reactive. CDR3 homology was assessed with Levenshtein distances (stringdist) and unrooted phylogenetic trees (ape) in R version 3.6.1. Using fastp at Q25 and MiXCR, TCRdb reprocessed the public reads and kept productive beta chains. Entries that share a CDR3 protein sequence are merged under the most common genes and DNA. TCRdb's processing, not the study's, gives the V and J calls here. The sample contains several thousand distinct CDR3 sequences, around 70% of them found a single time. The ten biggest clones cover 37% of the sample.

The study at large found these results: The study included relatively few convalescent patients and did not analyze early timepoints after natural infection. Nearly all vaccine-specific clones in convalescent patients (304 of 307) were mono-reactive for SARS-CoV-2 spike rather than cross-reactive with common cold coronaviruses. In convalescent patients, a median roughly 87% of post-vaccine SARS-CoV-2-reactive clones were detected only after vaccination, suggesting vaccine-specific priming. An increase in the median number of SARS-CoV-2-reactive clonotypes from around 20 after infection to roughly 38 after vaccination was observed, but the change was not found to be significant.

This clonotype was recorded only once. Its antigen specificity is not known. No much larger clone is present one base from it, and per-base qualities are unavailable. One read alone makes for weak evidence. The intended sense of this specimen's treatment or condition label: roughly ten-day PBMC culture with coronavirus spike peptide pools or control peptides (ViraFEST assay). CD4+ T cells from unexposed donors were collected before the COVID-19 pandemic (2011-2018). To expand antigen-specific T cells with peptide pools and then pick out the expanded clonotypes through TCR sequencing, the study relied on the ViraFEST assay. Two million PBMCs per well were cultured in IMDM with roughly 5% human AB serum and 7.5 to 10 IU/ml IL-2, plus 10 ug/ml peptide pools. Half of the culture medium was replaced with fresh IL-2-containing medium on days 3 and 7. CD4+ T cells were isolated after roughly nine days of culture through negative selection using the EasySep CD4+ T cell isolation kit. As cell number allowed, CD4+ T cells from unexposed donors were tested for reactivity to SARS-CoV-2 S and N and to four common cold coronavirus spike pools. PBMCs were separated from whole blood using Ficoll-Paque Plus gradient centrifugation and then either used fresh or cryopreserved at -140C. Triplicate wells were generally used for each culture condition. The leukapheresis product used for the unexposed donors was purchased from a commercial source.

Its CDR3 holds 18 amino acids, cysteine through phenylalanine. The DNA shown is the 54-base CDR3, in frame from base 1. Ends trimmed: V by 5 bases, J by 2 bases; bases unmatched to a gene: 12. What was sequenced was CD4+ T cells from blood, cultured in vitro. The clonotype comes from a human donor in good health. This chain joins TRBV12-3 or TRBV12-4 to TRBJ2-3, with TRBD2 identical over 11 junction bases. The CDR3: CASSPQPGTSGYTDTQYF. Here is the DNA: TGTGCCAGCAGTCCGCAGCCCGGGACTAGCGGCTACACAGATACGCAGTATTTT.